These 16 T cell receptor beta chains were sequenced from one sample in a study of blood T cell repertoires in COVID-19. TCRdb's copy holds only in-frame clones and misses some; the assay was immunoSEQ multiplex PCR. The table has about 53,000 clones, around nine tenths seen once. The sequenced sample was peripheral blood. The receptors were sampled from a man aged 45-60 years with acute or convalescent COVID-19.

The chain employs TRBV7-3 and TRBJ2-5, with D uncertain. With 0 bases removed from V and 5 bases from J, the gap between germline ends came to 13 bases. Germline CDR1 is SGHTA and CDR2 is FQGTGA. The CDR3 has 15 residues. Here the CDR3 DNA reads TGTGCCAGCAGCTTAACAGCCGGCGGTCGGGAGACCCAGTACTTC. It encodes CASSLTAGGRETQYF. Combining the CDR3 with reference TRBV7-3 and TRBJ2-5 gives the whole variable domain GAGVSQTPSNKVTEKGKYVELRCDPISGHTALYWYRQSLGQGPEFLIYFQGTGAADDSGLPNDRFFAVRPEGSVSTLKIQRTERGDSAVYLCASSLTAGGRETQYFGPGTRLLVL.

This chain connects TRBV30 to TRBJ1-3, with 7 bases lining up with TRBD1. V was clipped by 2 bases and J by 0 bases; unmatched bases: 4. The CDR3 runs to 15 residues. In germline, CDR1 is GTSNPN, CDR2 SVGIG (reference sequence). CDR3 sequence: CAWSSGQLSGNTIYF. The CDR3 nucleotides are TGTGCCTGGAGTTCGGGACAGCTCTCTGGAAACACCATATATTTT.

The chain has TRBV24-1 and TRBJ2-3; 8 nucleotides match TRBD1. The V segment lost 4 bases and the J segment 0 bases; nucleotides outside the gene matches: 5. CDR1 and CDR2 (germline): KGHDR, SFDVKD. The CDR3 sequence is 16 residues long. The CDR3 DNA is TGTGCCACCAGTGACTTTGGACAGGGCAGCACAGATACGCAGTATTTT. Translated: CATSDFGQGSTDTQYF.

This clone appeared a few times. The CDR3 bases are TGTGCCAGCAGTAAGACAGGGGGCTACGAGCAGTACTTC. It specifies CASSKTGGYEQYF. The chain combines TRBV11-3 with TRBJ2-7; TRBD1 agrees at 9 bases. The CDR3 runs to 13 residues. Germline values: CDR1 SGHNT, CDR2 YENEEA. Germline trimming cut 6 bases from V and 3 bases from J; bases unmatched to any gene: 3.

This CDR3 reads CASSISLNTEAFF. As DNA, the CDR3 is TGTGCCAGTAGTATCAGTCTGAACACTGAAGCTTTCTTT. The chain uses TRBV19 and TRBJ1-1; the D is unclear. The V gene lost 3 bases and the J gene lost 0 bases, with 5 bases spanning the gap. In germline, CDR1 is LNHDA, CDR2 SQIVND (reference sequence). CDR3 size: 13 residues.

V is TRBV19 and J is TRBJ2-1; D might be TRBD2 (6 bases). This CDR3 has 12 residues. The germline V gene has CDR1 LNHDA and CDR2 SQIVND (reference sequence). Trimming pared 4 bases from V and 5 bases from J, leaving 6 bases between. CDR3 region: CASSTGDNEQFF. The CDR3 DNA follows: TGTGCCAGTAGTACGGGGGACAATGAGCAGTTCTTC. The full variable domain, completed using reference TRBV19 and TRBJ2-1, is DGGITQSPKYLFRKEGQNVTLSCEQNLNHDAMYWYRQDPGQGLRLIYYSQIVNDFQKGDIAEGYSVSREKKESFPLTVTSAQKNPTAFYLCASSTGDNEQFFGPGTRLTVL.

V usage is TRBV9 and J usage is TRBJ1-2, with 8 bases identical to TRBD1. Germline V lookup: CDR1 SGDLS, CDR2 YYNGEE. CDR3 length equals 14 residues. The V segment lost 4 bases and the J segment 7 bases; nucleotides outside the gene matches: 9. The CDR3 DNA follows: TGTGCCAGCAGCAAACGGACAGGGAACGCTGGCTACACCTTC. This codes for CASSKRTGNAGYTF.

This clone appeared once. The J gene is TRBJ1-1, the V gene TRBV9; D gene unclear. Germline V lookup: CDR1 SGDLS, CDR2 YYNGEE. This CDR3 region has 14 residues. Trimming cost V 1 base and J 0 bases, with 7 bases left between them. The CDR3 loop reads CASSVSKLNTEAFF. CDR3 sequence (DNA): TGTGCCAGCAGCGTATCCAAATTGAACACTGAAGCTTTCTTT.

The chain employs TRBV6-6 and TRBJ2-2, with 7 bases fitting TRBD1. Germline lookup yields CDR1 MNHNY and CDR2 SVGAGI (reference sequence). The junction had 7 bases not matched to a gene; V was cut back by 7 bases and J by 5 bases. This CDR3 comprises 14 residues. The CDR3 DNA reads TGTGCCAGCAACCGGGACAGCCCGACCGGGGAGCTGTTTTTT. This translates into CASNRDSPTGELFF.

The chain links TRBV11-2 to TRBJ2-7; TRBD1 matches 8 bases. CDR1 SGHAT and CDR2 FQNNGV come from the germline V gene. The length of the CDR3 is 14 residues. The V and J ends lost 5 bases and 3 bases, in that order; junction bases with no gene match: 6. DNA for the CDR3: TGTGCCAGCAGCACCGGACAGGGCAACTACGAGCAGTACTTC. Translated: CASSTGQGNYEQYF.

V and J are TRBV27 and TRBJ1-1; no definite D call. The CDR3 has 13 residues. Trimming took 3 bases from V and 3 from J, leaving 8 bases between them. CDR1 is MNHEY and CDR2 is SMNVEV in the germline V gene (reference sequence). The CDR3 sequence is CASSLREDTEAFF. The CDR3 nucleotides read TGTGCCAGCAGTTTGAGGGAGGACACTGAAGCTTTCTTT.

CDR3 sequence: CASSHENLSGNTIYF. The CDR3, as DNA: TGCGCCAGCAGCCACGAGAACCTCTCTGGAAACACCATATATTTT. The V call is TRBV4-1, the J call TRBJ1-3; D gene unclear. Germline V gives CDR1 MGHRA, CDR2 YSYEKL. The CDR3 spans 15 residues. V dropped 3 bases and J dropped 0 bases, with 9 bases sitting between them.

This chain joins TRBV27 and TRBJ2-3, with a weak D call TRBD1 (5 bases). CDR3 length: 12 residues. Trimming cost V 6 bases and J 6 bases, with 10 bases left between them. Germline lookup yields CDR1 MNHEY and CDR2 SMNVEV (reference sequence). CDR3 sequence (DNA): TGTGCCAGCAGCATAACAGGTGATACGCAGTATTTT. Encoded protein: CASSITGDTQYF.

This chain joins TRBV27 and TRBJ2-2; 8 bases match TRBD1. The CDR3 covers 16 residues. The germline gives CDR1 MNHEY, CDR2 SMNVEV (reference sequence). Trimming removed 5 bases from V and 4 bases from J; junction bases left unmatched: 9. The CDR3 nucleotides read TGTGCCAGCAGTATAACAGGGGGACGGGGCACCGGGGAGCTGTTTTTT. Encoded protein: CASSITGGRGTGELFF.

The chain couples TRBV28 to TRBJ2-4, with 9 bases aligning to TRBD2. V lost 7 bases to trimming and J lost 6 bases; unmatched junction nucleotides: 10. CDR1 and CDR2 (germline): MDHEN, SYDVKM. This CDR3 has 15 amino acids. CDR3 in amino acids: CASTLAGGRGNIQYF. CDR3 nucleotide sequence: TGTGCCAGCACACTAGCGGGTGGACGTGGAAACATTCAGTACTTC.

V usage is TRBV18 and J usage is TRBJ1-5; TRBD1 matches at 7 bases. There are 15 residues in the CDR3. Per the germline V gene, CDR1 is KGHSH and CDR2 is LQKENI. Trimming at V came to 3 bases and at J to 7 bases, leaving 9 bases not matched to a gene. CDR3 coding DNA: TGTGCCAGCTCACCCTATAAGGGGGCGGGCCAGCCCCAGCATTTT. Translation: CASSPYKGAGQPQHF. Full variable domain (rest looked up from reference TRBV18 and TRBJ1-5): NAGVMQNPRHLVRRRGQEARLRCSPMKGHSHVYWYRQLPEEGLKFMVYLQKENIIDESGMPKERFSAEFPKEGPSILRIQQVVRGDSAAYFCASSPYKGAGQPQHFGDGTRLSIL.